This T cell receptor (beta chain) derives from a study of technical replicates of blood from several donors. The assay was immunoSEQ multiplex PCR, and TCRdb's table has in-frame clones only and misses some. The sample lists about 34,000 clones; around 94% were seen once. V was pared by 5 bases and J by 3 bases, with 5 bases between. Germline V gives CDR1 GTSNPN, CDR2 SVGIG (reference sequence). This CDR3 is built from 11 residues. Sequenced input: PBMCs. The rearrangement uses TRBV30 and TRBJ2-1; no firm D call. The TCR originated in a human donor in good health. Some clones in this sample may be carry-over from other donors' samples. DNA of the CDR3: TGTGCCTGGGGCTTCTACAATGAGCAGTTCTTC. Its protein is CAWGFYNEQFF.